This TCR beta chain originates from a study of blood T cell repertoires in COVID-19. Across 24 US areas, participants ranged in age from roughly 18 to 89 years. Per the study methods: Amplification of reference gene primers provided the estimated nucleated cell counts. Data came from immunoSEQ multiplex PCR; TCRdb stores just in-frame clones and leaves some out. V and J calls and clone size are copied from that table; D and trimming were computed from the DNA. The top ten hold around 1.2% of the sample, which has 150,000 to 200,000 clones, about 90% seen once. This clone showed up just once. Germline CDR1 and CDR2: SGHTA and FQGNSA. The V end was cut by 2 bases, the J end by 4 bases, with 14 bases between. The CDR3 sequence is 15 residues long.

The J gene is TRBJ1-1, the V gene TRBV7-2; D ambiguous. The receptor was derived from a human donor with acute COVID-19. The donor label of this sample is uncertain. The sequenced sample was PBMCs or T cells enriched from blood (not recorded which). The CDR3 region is CASSLRAGDGTEAFF. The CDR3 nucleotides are TGTGCCAGCAGCTTACGGGCCGGGGATGGCACTGAAGCTTTCTTT.